These 25 T cell receptor beta chains share one sample of origin, sequenced in a study of beta chain features in type 1 diabetes. Study observations and caveats: When Type 1 diabetes patients were examined, their TCRB CDR3s proved moderately but significantly shorter in all four CD4+ subsets.

Antigen specificity for these receptors is unknown. TCRB transcripts that were expressed got sequenced, as all of the isolated RNA had been reverse transcribed. Measured with immunoSEQ multiplex PCR; TCRdb has only the in-frame clones, and not every one. This table has 300,000 to 350,000 clones, about a tenth appearing once. The sequenced material came from central memory CD4+ T cells from blood. Receptors were obtained from a man aged 25-40 years with type 1 diabetes.

This clone has a handful of counts. This chain links TRBV27 with TRBJ1-2; 7 bases line up with TRBD1. There are 16 residues in the CDR3. J gave up 5 bases and V 5 bases, and 14 bases lay outside the gene matches. Per germline, CDR1 MNHEY and CDR2 SMNVEV (reference sequence). The DNA for the CDR3 is TGTGCCAGCAGTGCCGGAGGTGCACAGGGGTCTTATGGCTACACCTTC. It codes for CASSAGGAQGSYGYTF.

This clone showed up just a few times. CDR3 bases: TGCGCCAGCAGCTTGGCTAGCGGGGCACTAGATACGCAGTATTTT. Translating it yields CASSLASGALDTQYF. The chain employs TRBV5-1 and TRBJ2-3, with 9 nucleotides matching TRBD2. The length of the CDR3 is 15 residues. The V and J ends lost 0 bases and 5 bases, in that order; junction bases with no gene match: 4. CDR1 SGHRS and CDR2 YFSETQ come from the germline V gene.

The V gene is TRBV6-5, the J gene TRBJ1-2; 9 bases are shared with TRBD1. V dropped 6 bases and J dropped 7; count of bases not matched to a gene: 9. Germline CDR1 is MNHEY and CDR2 is SVGAGI. CDR3 size: 14 residues. DNA of the CDR3: TGTGCCAGCAGCCCCGGGACAGGGCTTCGTGGCTACACCTTC. It specifies CASSPGTGLRGYTF.

This clone turned up a few times. The chain has TRBV15 and TRBJ2-1; TRBD2 matches at 13 bases. The CDR3 is 15 amino acids. The germline V gene encodes CDR1 LNHNV and CDR2 YYDKDF (reference sequence). Losses at the gene ends were 0 bases for V and 7 bases for J; bases not matched to a gene: 0. The CDR3 nucleotides are TGTGCCACCAGCAGAGAACTAGCGGGGGGGAATGAGCAGTTCTTC. Encoded protein: CATSRELAGGNEQFF.

A few counts support this clone. This rearrangement joins TRBV4-3 to TRBJ2-1, with TRBD1 matching 9 bases. V was clipped by 0 bases and J by 7 bases; unmatched bases: 7. CDR1 and CDR2 (germline): LGHNA, YSLEER. This CDR3 contains 16 residues. The CDR3 DNA reads TGCGCCAGCAGCCAAGACCGACAGGGGGTTAAGAATGAGCAGTTCTTC. Its protein is CASSQDRQGVKNEQFF.

This clone was detected a few times. This sequence joins TRBV7-2 and TRBJ2-5; maybe TRBD1 (6 bases). V dropped 4 bases and J dropped 3 bases, with 9 bases sitting between them. This CDR3 is built from 13 residues. Germline CDR1 and CDR2: SGHTA and FQGNSA. The CDR3 DNA is TGTGCCAGCAGCTCTCAGGGGAAAGAGACCCAGTACTTC. Translated: CASSSQGKETQYF.

The chain is built from TRBV19 and TRBJ1-2; 7 nucleotides line up with TRBD1. This CDR3 spans 13 amino acids. J lost 7 bases, V lost 6 bases, and 8 bases had no gene match. In germline, CDR1 is LNHDA, CDR2 SQIVND (reference sequence). The CDR3 nucleotides read TGTGCCAGTAGGCAGGACGGGACAGCTGGCTACACCTTC. It translates to CASRQDGTAGYTF.

The gene calls are TRBV11-2 and TRBJ1-1; no reliable D call. CDR1 is SGHAT and CDR2 is FQNNGV in the germline V gene. Trimming cost V 0 bases and J 3 bases, with 8 bases left between them. CDR3 length: 14 amino acids. The CDR3 DNA follows: TGTGCCAGCAGCTTAGATCTCCGGGACACTGAAGCTTTCTTT. Translation gives CASSLDLRDTEAFF.

A few counts support this clone. The chain joins TRBV6-5 to TRBJ2-3; a possible D gene is TRBD2 (6 bases). The CDR3 is 12 amino acids. The germline V gene has CDR1 MNHEY and CDR2 SVGAGI. V gave up 8 bases and J gave up 2 bases, with 8 bases separating them. The CDR3 DNA follows: TGTGCCAGCCGGGGGTTCACAGATACGCAGTATTTT. Translated, it gives CASRGFTDTQYF.

This clone turned up a few times. J is TRBJ1-2 and V is TRBV5-6; 8 bases agree with TRBD1. The V segment lost 4 bases and the J segment 5 bases; nucleotides outside the gene matches: 4. Germline loops: CDR1 SGHDT, CDR2 YYEEEE. CDR3 length equals 13 residues. CDR3 amino acids: CASSEDRAYGYTF. The CDR3 DNA reads as TGTGCCAGCAGCGAGGACAGGGCGTATGGCTACACCTTC.

V gene TRBV10-1 combines with J gene TRBJ2-7; unclear D gene. Germline CDR1 is WNHNN and CDR2 is SYGVQD (reference sequence). V was shortened by 4 bases and J by 3 bases, with 7 bases between the two germline ends. The CDR3 loop spans 12 amino acids. The CDR3 protein is CASSGTNYEQYF. The CDR3 nucleotides are TGCGCCAGCAGTGGGACGAACTACGAGCAGTACTTC.

This chain connects TRBV30 to TRBJ1-3; 11 bases are shared with TRBD1. Germline trimming cut 7 bases from V and 0 bases from J; bases unmatched to any gene: 8. CDR3 length: 16 amino acids. Germline V CDR1 and CDR2: GTSNPN, SVGIG (reference sequence). The CDR3 nucleotides read TGTGCCTCGGACAGGGGGCATTCTTACTCTGGAAACACCATATATTTT. It codes for CASDRGHSYSGNTIYF.

This clone was seen more than once but under ten times. The chain is built from TRBV19 and TRBJ1-6, with D unclear. V was clipped by 4 bases and J by 5 bases, with 9 bases between them. Germline V gives CDR1 LNHDA, CDR2 SQIVND (reference sequence). The CDR3 runs 14 residues. CDR3 protein: CASSRREDNSPLHF. The CDR3 DNA is TGTGCCAGTAGTAGGCGGGAGGATAATTCACCCCTCCACTTT.

The table lists this clone with a few counts. V gene TRBV7-2 combines with J gene TRBJ1-6; D possibly corresponds to TRBD1 (6 bases). The germline gives CDR1 SGHTA, CDR2 FQGNSA. This CDR3 contains 15 residues. V gave up 3 bases and J gave up 9 bases, with 15 bases separating them. Here the CDR3 DNA reads TGTGCCAGCAGCTTCTCGGCAGGGGTCATTTCACCCCTCCACTTT. This encodes CASSFSAGVISPLHF. Full variable domain (rest looked up from reference TRBV7-2 and TRBJ1-6): GAGVSQSPSNKVTEKGKDVELRCDPISGHTALYWYRQSLGQGLEFLIYFQGNSAPDKSGLPSDRFSAERTGGSVSTLTIQRTQQEDSAVYLCASSFSAGVISPLHFGNGTRLTVT.

CDR3: CASTDRGTVNEQFF. The CDR3 DNA reads as TGTGCCAGCACCGATCGTGGGACAGTCAATGAGCAGTTCTTC. V and J are TRBV2 and TRBJ2-1; TRBD1 matches at 7 bases. Germline lookup yields CDR1 SNHLY and CDR2 FYNNEI. V trimming: 7 bases; J trimming: 6 bases; junction bases outside the gene matches: 9. The length of the CDR3 is 14 residues.

This clone was seen more than once but under ten times. The V call is TRBV25-1, the J call TRBJ2-3; 13 nucleotides match TRBD2. V lost 7 bases, J lost 2 bases, and 6 bases stayed unmatched. The CDR3 has 16 residues. CDR1 and CDR2 (germline): MGHDK, SYGVNS. The CDR3 coding sequence is TGTGCCAGCACCTTGACTAGCGGGGGGCCCACAGATACGCAGTATTTT. Translated, it gives CASTLTSGGPTDTQYF.

The genes are TRBV29-1 and TRBJ1-2; tentatively, D is TRBD1 (6 bases). This CDR3 contains 12 residues. From germline, CDR1 is SQVTM and CDR2 ANQGSEA. Trimming removed 4 bases at V and 8 bases at J, with 14 bases between. The CDR3 sequence: CSVALQGGGYTF. As DNA, the CDR3 is TGCAGCGTTGCCCTACAGGGTGGCGGCTACACCTTC. The full variable domain, rest sourced from reference TRBV29-1 and TRBJ1-2, is SAVISQKPSRDICQRGTSLTIQCQVDSQVTMMFWYRQQPGQSLTLIATANQGSEATYESGFVIDKFPISRPNLTFSTLTVSNMSPEDSSIYLCSVALQGGGYTFGSGTRLTVV.

The chain employs TRBV7-9 and TRBJ1-2, with unresolved D. V lost 0 bases, J lost 6 bases, and 17 bases lay in between. Germline V lookup: CDR1 SEHNR, CDR2 FQNEAQ (reference sequence). The CDR3 runs 16 residues. The CDR3 DNA follows: TGTGCCAGCAGCTTAGCGCTAACTTGGTCAGGTAATGGCTACACCTTC. Amino acid sequence: CASSLALTWSGNGYTF.

This clone was seen a few times. The V call is TRBV2, the J call TRBJ2-2; D might be TRBD2 (6 bases). Per germline, CDR1 SNHLY and CDR2 FYNNEI. V lost 3 bases and J 7 bases, leaving 12 bases between the germline ends. The CDR3 runs to 14 residues. CDR3 loop: CASSEDREFGELFF. In nucleotides, the CDR3 is TGTGCCAGCAGTGAGGATCGGGAGTTCGGGGAGCTGTTTTTT.

This clone was observed a few times. The chain joins TRBV5-1 to TRBJ2-7; possibly TRBD1 or TRBD2 for D (5 bases each). With 4 bases removed from V and 0 bases from J, the gap between germline ends came to 17 bases. The germline V gene has CDR1 SGHRS and CDR2 YFSETQ. This CDR3 is 16 amino acids long. The CDR3 loop is CASSDLGAGTSYEQYF. CDR3 nucleotide sequence: TGCGCCAGCAGCGATTTAGGCGCAGGGACCTCCTACGAGCAGTACTTC.

The J gene is TRBJ2-3, the V gene TRBV5-6; D unclear. The CDR3 contains 13 residues. The V and J ends lost 0 bases and 0 bases respectively, with 2 bases between them. Germline V CDR1 and CDR2: SGHDT, YYEEEE. The CDR3 nucleotides are TGTGCCAGCAGCTTGGGAAGCACAGATACGCAGTATTTT. Translation: CASSLGSTDTQYF.

The chain joins TRBV5-4 to TRBJ2-5; D unresolved. Germline CDR1 and CDR2: SGHNT and YYREEE (reference sequence). The CDR3 runs to 13 residues. V dropped 7 bases and J dropped 4 bases, with 14 bases sitting between them. Here the CDR3 reads CASSLDGSETQYF. The CDR3 DNA reads TGTGCCAGCTCCTTGGACGGGTCAGAGACCCAGTACTTC. The full variable domain, rest sourced from reference TRBV5-4 and TRBJ2-5, is ETGVTQSPTHLIKTRGQQVTLRCSSQSGHNTVSWYQQALGQGPQFIFQYYREEENGRGNFPPRFSGLQFPNYSSELNVNALELDDSALYLCASSLDGSETQYFGPGTRLLVL.

The chain links TRBV30 to TRBJ1-1; 8 bases agree with TRBD1. The V and J ends lost 1 base and 11 bases, in that order; junction bases with no gene match: 9. The CDR3 totals 13 residues. The germline gives CDR1 GTSNPN, CDR2 SVGIG (reference sequence). CDR3 nucleotide sequence: TGTGCCTGGAGTGAGGTACCCCGGACAGGGGCTTTCTTT. It translates to CAWSEVPRTGAFF.

This chain uses TRBV19 with TRBJ2-3, with 7 bases fitting TRBD1. Germline V gene lookup returns CDR1 LNHDA and CDR2 SQIVND (reference sequence). The CDR3 consists of 15 residues. J gave up 2 bases and V 3 bases, and 5 bases lay outside the gene matches. CDR3 loop: CASSILGQNTDTQYF. DNA for the CDR3: TGTGCCAGTAGTATTTTGGGACAGAACACAGATACGCAGTATTTT.

This clone was seen a handful of times. The V gene is TRBV2, the J gene TRBJ1-1; D is unresolved. Germline V CDR1 and CDR2: SNHLY, FYNNEI. This CDR3 has 15 residues. The V end lost 6 bases, the J end lost 1 base, and 15 bases lay between the germline ends. For the CDR3, the DNA is TGTGCCAGCAGCGCCTCTGGCAGGAGGAACACTGAAGCTTTCTTT. As protein: CASSASGRRNTEAFF.